This TCR beta chain originates from a study of T cell repertoires in cytomegalovirus infection. Overall study: CMV infection plus the matching HLA type was flagged by public TCR beta signatures.

In the case of this clonotype: Its antigen is as yet unknown.

Germline assignment: CDR1 SGHTA and CDR2 FQGNSA. CDR3 length: 14 amino acids. V was cut by 1 base and J by 7 bases, with 10 bases left in between. TCRdb independently ran MiXCR on the reads; one entry per CDR3 protein. Here the sample spans some 700,000 distinct CDR3 sequences, 35% being singletons. Findings of the study overall: The ex vivo response was dominated by HLA-C-restricted CMV-specific TCR beta clonotypes.

The TCR was taken from a human donor in good health (CMV status not recorded). Some clones in this sample may be carry-over from other donors' samples. The chain joins TRBV7-2 to TRBJ1-4; D uncertain. The specimen was PBMCs. The CDR3 loop reads CASSLGPKGEKLFF. CDR3 coding DNA: TGTGCCAGCAGCTTAGGGCCTAAGGGTGAAAAACTGTTTTTT.